Each of the 31 T cell receptor beta chains below was sequenced from the same sample in a study of neurological immune-mediated disorders. TCRdb used MiXCR to reprocess the 5' RACE reads, holding one entry per CDR3 protein. The sample consists of tens of thousands of distinct CDR3 sequences, 10% to 12% of them appearing once. The sequencing sample was made of PBMCs. The source is a man aged 60 to 69 in good health.

This clonotype was seen at least ten times. The V and J genes are TRBV3-1 and TRBJ2-3, with TRBD2 matching over 8 bases. The germline V gene encodes CDR1 LGHDT and CDR2 YNNKEL (reference sequence). The CDR3 runs to 14 residues. V shed 5 bases, J shed 4 bases, and the junction held 5 bases outside the gene matches. The CDR3, as DNA: TGTGCCAGCAGCTTAGCGGGGAGGGCAGATACGCAGTATTTT. Residues: CASSLAGRADTQYF.

This clonotype was seen once. The V call is TRBV20-1, the J call TRBJ2-3; TRBD2 matches 7 bases. Germline V CDR1 and CDR2: DFQATT, SNEGSKA (reference sequence). The CDR3 runs 13 residues. V was clipped by 5 bases and J by 1 base; unmatched bases: 3. The CDR3 region has the DNA TGCAGTGCTGGCCTAGCGGGCACAGATACGCAGTATTTT. This sequence encodes CSAGLAGTDTQYF.

This clonotype was seen more than once but under ten times. V usage is TRBV19 and J usage is TRBJ2-1; D might be TRBD2 (6 bases). CDR1 LNHDA and CDR2 SQIVND come from the germline V gene (reference sequence). This CDR3 is 15 amino acids long. The ends were cut back, 4 bases at V and 5 bases at J, with 15 bases in the middle. DNA for the CDR3: TGTGCCAGTAGTAATGGAGGGATCCCTAACAATGAGCAGTTCTTC. Protein sequence: CASSNGGIPNNEQFF.

This clonotype was observed at least ten times. This sequence joins TRBV15 and TRBJ1-1; 9 positions agree with TRBD1. Trimming took 1 base from V and 3 from J; bases not matched to a gene: 0. Germline V gene data show CDR1 as LNHNV and CDR2 as YYDKDF (reference sequence). The CDR3 is made up of 14 amino acids. As DNA, the CDR3 is TGTGCCACCAGCAGAGGACAGGGGGACACTGAAGCTTTCTTT. Its translation: CATSRGQGDTEAFF.

This clonotype was seen repeatedly, ten times or more. The chain is built from TRBV7-8 and TRBJ2-7, with a tentative D call TRBD2 (5 bases). The CDR3 consists of 14 residues. Looked up from germline, CDR1 is SGHVS and CDR2 is FQNEAQ. Trimming cost V 5 bases and J 5 bases, with 16 bases left between them. The CDR3 nucleotides are TGTGCCAGCAGCCAACGCGGGCTGATCCACGAGCAGTACTTC. This gives the protein CASSQRGLIHEQYF.

This clonotype occurred many times. The chain employs TRBV5-1 and TRBJ1-4; 11 bases map to TRBD1. Trimming at V came to 4 bases and at J to 3 bases, leaving 5 bases not matched to a gene. The CDR3 covers 16 residues. The germline V gene has CDR1 SGHRS and CDR2 YFSETQ. The CDR3 nucleotides are TGCGCCAGCAGCACGGACAGGGGGCAGGCTAATGAAAAACTGTTTTTT. The encoded protein is CASSTDRGQANEKLFF.

This clonotype was counted ten times or more. The rearrangement uses TRBV21-1 and TRBJ1-1; whether TRBD1, the table's D call, matches the DNA was not checked. TRBV21-1 is classified as a pseudogene. The length of the CDR3 is 16 residues. The CDR3 loop is CASSKEGVDMNTEAFF. The CDR3 DNA follows: TGTGCCAGCAGCAAAGAAGGGGTCGATATGAACACTGAAGCTTTCTTT.

This clonotype turned up a few times. V is TRBV5-1 and J is TRBJ1-5; no clear D. Germline V gene lookup returns CDR1 SGHRS and CDR2 YFSETQ. The length of the CDR3 is 14 residues. The V end was cut by 2 bases, the J end by 8 bases, with 14 bases between. For the CDR3, the DNA is TGCGCCAGCAGCTTTGGACTTCCCCGAGAGCCCCAGCATTTT. Amino acid sequence: CASSFGLPREPQHF.

This clonotype was seen ten or more times. The J gene is TRBJ2-2, the V gene TRBV4-3; D call uncertain. Trimming stripped 6 bases from V and 6 bases from J, with 14 bases between. The CDR3 runs to 14 residues. The germline CDR1 and CDR2 sequences are LGHNA and YSLEER. The CDR3 DNA reads as TGCGCCAGCAGATATTCAGCTGCGGCCGGGGAGCTGTTTTTT. The encoded protein is CASRYSAAAGELFF.

This chain joins TRBV5-1 and TRBJ2-7; tentatively, D is TRBD2 (5 bases). CDR3 length equals 13 residues. Germline CDR1 and CDR2: SGHRS and YFSETQ. Deletions cut 2 bases from V and 4 bases from J, with 10 bases between. CDR3 loop: CASSLRGSYEQYF. DNA for the CDR3: TGCGCCAGCAGCTTACGGGGATCGTACGAGCAGTACTTC.

This clonotype appeared many times. The CDR3 coding sequence is TGTGCCAGCAGCCTAACAGGGGGCCTGGGGGACAAAGCATCTGAAGCTTTCTTT. Translated, it gives CASSLTGGLGDKASEAFF. The V call is TRBV2, the J call TRBJ1-1; the match to TRBD1 covers 9 bases. The J segment lost 6 bases and the V segment lost 6 bases, leaving 20 bases of the junction unmatched. The germline gives CDR1 SNHLY, CDR2 FYNNEI. CDR3 length: 18 amino acids.

This clonotype was detected ten times or more. This chain connects TRBV3-1 to TRBJ2-7; D might be TRBD1 (5 bases). Germline V CDR1 and CDR2: LGHDT, YNNKEL (reference sequence). This CDR3 has 14 amino acids. Trimming cost V 10 bases and J 7 bases, with 23 bases left between them. CDR3 amino acids: CATAPSLAGNEQYF. In DNA, the CDR3 is TGTGCCACCGCCCCCAGCCTTGCAGGGAATGAGCAGTACTTC.

J is TRBJ1-1 and V is TRBV19; no clear D. The CDR3 covers 13 residues. Germline-derived CDR1 and CDR2 are LNHDA and SQIVND (reference sequence). Trimming stripped 3 bases from V and 0 bases from J, with 5 bases between. This chain's CDR3 is CASSMSLNTEAFF. The CDR3 DNA sequence: TGTGCCAGTAGTATGTCTCTGAACACTGAAGCTTTCTTT.

This rearrangement joins TRBV9 to TRBJ2-2, with D uncertain. The CDR3 has 15 residues. The ends were cut back, 1 base at V and 1 base at J, with 8 bases in the middle. CDR1 and CDR2 from the germline V gene are SGDLS and YYNGEE. CDR3 coding DNA: TGTGCCAGCAGCGTAACACCAGAGAACACCGGGGAGCTGTTTTTT. Its protein product is CASSVTPENTGELFF.

This clonotype was seen ten or more times. CDR3 region: CSGPGQGANNEQFF. In DNA, the CDR3 is TGCAGTGGTCCGGGACAGGGGGCCAACAATGAGCAGTTCTTC. The chain joins TRBV20-1 to TRBJ2-1; 12 positions match TRBD1. Germline CDR1 is DFQATT and CDR2 is SNEGSKA (reference sequence). The CDR3 length is 14 residues. V lost 7 bases and J lost 5; bases outside the gene matches: 6.

This clonotype was observed many times. The chain links TRBV2 to TRBJ2-2, with D unresolved. Germline values: CDR1 SNHLY, CDR2 FYNNEI. CDR3 length: 13 amino acids. Trimming removed 6 bases from V and 6 bases from J, with 11 bases in between. CDR3 bases: TGTGCCAGCAGGAAGACGACGCCCGGGGAGCTGTTTTTT. This translates into CASRKTTPGELFF. Using reference TRBV2 and TRBJ2-2 for the parts outside the CDR3, the full variable domain is EPEVTQTPSHQVTQMGQEVILRCVPISNHLYFYWYRQILGQKVEFLVSFYNNEISEKSEIFDDQFSVERPDGSNFTLKIRSTKLEDSAMYFCASRKTTPGELFFGEGSRLTVL.

This clonotype has just a few counts. The chain has TRBV28 and TRBJ1-5; D is perhaps TRBD1 (5 bases). Germline CDR1 reads MDHEN; CDR2 reads SYDVKM. The CDR3 loop spans 14 amino acids. V was cut by 10 bases and J by 3 bases, with 16 bases left in between. CDR3 coding DNA: TGTGCCACCTCGTCCCGAGGGGCCAATCAGCCCCAGCATTTT. It specifies CATSSRGANQPQHF.

This clonotype showed up many times. The V and J genes are TRBV15 and TRBJ1-5, with D possibly being TRBD1 (5 bases). CDR3 length: 14 amino acids. Trimming took off 6 bases at V and 2 bases at J, with 11 bases between the two ends. Germline CDR1 and CDR2: LNHNV and YYDKDF (reference sequence). CDR3 sequence: CATSKGNGNQPQHF. The DNA for the CDR3 is TGTGCCACCAGTAAGGGGAATGGCAATCAGCCCCAGCATTTT.

This chain joins TRBV6-2 or TRBV6-3 and TRBJ1-5; tentative D call: TRBD1 (6 bases). The CDR3 covers 14 residues. V was pared by 6 bases and J by 5 bases, with 14 bases between. The germline CDR1 and CDR2 sequences are MNHEY and SVGEGT. The CDR3 DNA follows: TGTGCCAGCAGCCCGATGCAGGGGCATCAGCCCCAGCATTTT. It codes for CASSPMQGHQPQHF.

This clonotype was counted ten times or more. The chain uses TRBV7-2 and TRBJ2-3; D remains ambiguous. V was pared by 3 bases and J by 5 bases, with 9 bases between. The CDR3 has 13 residues. Per germline, CDR1 SGHTA and CDR2 FQGNSA. CDR3 bases: TGTGCCAGCAGCTTTTTCAGCCTAGATACGCAGTATTTT. Encoded protein: CASSFFSLDTQYF.

Ten or more counts support this clonotype. The V call is TRBV14, the J call TRBJ2-7; no reliable D call. V shed 1 base and J shed 0 bases, with 10 bases lying between them. The CDR3 has 15 amino acids. CDR1 and CDR2 from the germline V gene are SGHDN and FVKESK. Here the CDR3 DNA reads TGTGCCAGCAGCCAAGGCGATGAAATCTCCTACGAGCAGTACTTC. As protein: CASSQGDEISYEQYF.

The table lists this clonotype with many counts. The rearrangement joins TRBV7-2 to TRBJ2-5, with 7 nucleotides matching TRBD2. The CDR3 is 14 residues long. Germline V CDR1 and CDR2: SGHTA, FQGNSA. Trimming removed 6 bases from V and 2 bases from J; junction bases left unmatched: 6. CDR3 loop: CASSPAGVQETQYF. The CDR3 nucleotides read TGTGCCAGCAGTCCCGCGGGGGTACAAGAGACCCAGTACTTC.

There are many counts of this clonotype. The V call is TRBV7-2, the J call TRBJ2-7; D is ambiguous. Germline assignment: CDR1 SGHTA and CDR2 FQGNSA. CDR3 size: 14 residues. Trimming took 2 bases from V and 2 from J, leaving 10 bases between them. CDR3 sequence: CASSLRLTAYEQYF. In nucleotides, the CDR3 is TGTGCCAGCAGCTTAAGGTTAACAGCCTACGAGCAGTACTTC.

In this sample, this clonotype turned up many times. The chain couples TRBV2 to TRBJ2-7; D is undetermined. The CDR3 runs to 11 residues. Germline loops: CDR1 SNHLY, CDR2 FYNNEI. Trimming pared 5 bases from V and 2 bases from J, leaving 4 bases between. The CDR3 loop reads CASSYTYEQYF. CDR3 nucleotides: TGTGCCAGCAGTTATACCTACGAGCAGTACTTC.

This clonotype was detected many times. This chain connects TRBV5-1 to TRBJ1-2, with D tentatively TRBD1 (5 bases). V was clipped by 4 bases and J by 8 bases, with 18 bases between them. Germline assignment: CDR1 SGHRS and CDR2 YFSETQ. This CDR3 contains 14 residues. The DNA of the CDR3 is TGCGCCAGCAGCCCCCAGCAGGGAGAAGACGGCTACACCTTC. Protein product: CASSPQQGEDGYTF.

This clonotype was picked up many times. The chain uses TRBV20-1 and TRBJ1-5; 8 nucleotides agree with TRBD1. Looked up from germline, CDR1 is DFQATT and CDR2 is SNEGSKA (reference sequence). Trimming took 5 bases from V and 4 from J; bases not matched to a gene: 10. The CDR3 totals 15 residues. In DNA, the CDR3 is TGCAGTGCTGAACCCGGACAGGGCCTAAATCAGCCCCAGCATTTT. Amino acids: CSAEPGQGLNQPQHF.

This clonotype was found many times. The CDR3 spells CASSPGTVQETQYF. The CDR3 DNA sequence: TGTGCCAGCAGCCCCGGGACCGTACAAGAGACCCAGTACTTC. The rearrangement joins TRBV7-2 to TRBJ2-5, with D perhaps matching TRBD1 or TRBD2 (5 bases each). From germline, CDR1 is SGHTA and CDR2 FQGNSA. The CDR3 extends over 14 amino acids. V lost 5 bases and J 2 bases, leaving 12 bases between the germline ends.

This clonotype has at least ten counts. This sequence joins TRBV5-1 and TRBJ2-1; tentative D call: TRBD1 (5 bases). The CDR3 runs 15 residues. V was pared by 4 bases and J by 0 bases, with 11 bases between. Germline CDR1 SGHRS, CDR2 YFSETQ. CDR3 loop: CASSPGQSSYNEQFF. The CDR3 DNA reads TGCGCCAGCAGCCCAGGACAAAGCTCCTACAATGAGCAGTTCTTC.

This clonotype was counted at least ten times. The V call is TRBV5-6, the J call TRBJ2-7; 10 bases fit TRBD1. J lost 6 bases, V lost 4 bases, and 10 bases had no gene match. The germline CDR1 and CDR2 sequences are SGHDT and YYEEEE. This CDR3 region has 15 residues. CDR3 amino acids: CASSRAGTGVSEQYF. Written as DNA, the CDR3 is TGTGCCAGCAGCCGGGCCGGGACAGGGGTTTCCGAGCAGTACTTC.

This clonotype appeared many times. The rearrangement uses TRBV5-5 and TRBJ2-7, with 10 positions matching TRBD1. The CDR3 loop spans 14 amino acids. Germline values: CDR1 SGHKS, CDR2 YYEKEE (reference sequence). Trimming cost V 6 bases and J 5 bases; bases outside gene matches: 8. CDR3 loop: CASNSGTGVHEQYF. CDR3 nucleotide sequence: TGTGCCAGCAACTCCGGGACAGGGGTTCACGAGCAGTACTTC.

This sequence joins TRBV28 and TRBJ1-2; the D gene is possibly TRBD1 (5 bases). This CDR3 spans 14 amino acids. The germline V gene has CDR1 MDHEN and CDR2 SYDVKM. V was clipped by 2 bases and J by 7 bases, with 14 bases between them. The CDR3 coding sequence is TGTGCCAGCAGTTTAGGGGGTAGGACTACTGGCTACACCTTC. Amino acids: CASSLGGRTTGYTF.